The TCR beta chain under discussion was sequenced for a study of blood T cell repertoires in COVID-19. Assay used: immunoSEQ multiplex PCR; TCRdb lists only in-frame clones, some missing. Altogether 300,000 or so clones are present, approximately 85% being singletons, with the ten largest covering 1.5% to 2%. The sample consisted of peripheral blood. This TCR was recovered from a woman aged 45-59 years with acute or convalescent COVID-19.

The CDR3 nucleotides read TGTGCCACCAGCAGGGGACAGAGATACTACGAGCAGTACTTC. Translated: CATSRGQRYYEQYF. The V and J genes are TRBV15 and TRBJ2-7; 7 bases fit TRBD1. Germline CDR1 is LNHNV and CDR2 is YYDKDF (reference sequence). The CDR3 sequence is 14 residues long. The trim removed 3 bases at V and 3 bases at J, leaving 5 bases unmatched. The full variable domain, its missing parts supplied by reference TRBV15 and TRBJ2-7, is DAMVIQNPRYQVTQFGKPVTLSCSQTLNHNVMYWYQQKSSQAPKLLFHYYDKDFNNEADTPDNFQSRRPNTSFCFLDIRSPGLGDTAMYLCATSRGQRYYEQYFGPGTRLTVT.